The 19 T cell receptor beta chains below were found in one sample sequenced in a study of cytomegalovirus exposure and HLA in healthy donors. Only in-frame clones appear in the TCRdb table, and some are missing; sequencing was by immunoSEQ multiplex PCR. This sample has 200,000 to 300,000 clones, with more than 75% found just once. Sequenced: PBMCs. These receptors all come from a woman in her twenties or thirties in good health and CMV-seropositive.

The CDR3: CASSIAGLAVGTYNEQFF. As DNA, the CDR3 is TGTGCCAGTAGTATAGCGGGACTAGCGGTCGGAACCTACAATGAGCAGTTCTTC. This chain links TRBV19 with TRBJ2-1; 11 bases agree with TRBD2. The CDR3 has 18 amino acids. V shed 1 base, J shed 2 bases, and the junction held 7 bases outside the gene matches. Germline assignment: CDR1 LNHDA and CDR2 SQIVND (reference sequence).

CDR3 DNA sequence: TGTGCCAGCAGCTTACAGGGGGCGATCTGGGATGAGCAGTTCTTC. Translating gives CASSLQGAIWDEQFF. The V and J genes are TRBV7-6 and TRBJ2-1; TRBD1 matches 8 bases. With V trimmed by 2 bases and J by 8 bases, 8 bases remained unmatched. The CDR3 length is 15 residues. The germline CDR1 and CDR2 sequences are SGHVS and FNYEAQ.

The rearrangement links TRBV6-1 to TRBJ1-5; TRBD1 matches at 8 bases. Germline lookup yields CDR1 MNHNS and CDR2 SASEGT. The CDR3 covers 14 residues. The ends lost 7 bases at V and 6 bases at J; junction bases unmatched: 8. CDR3 in amino acids: CASIKGQAFQPQHF. As DNA, the CDR3 is TGTGCCAGCATCAAGGGACAGGCTTTTCAGCCCCAGCATTTT.

As DNA, the CDR3 is TGTGCCAGCAGTCCACCGACAGGGGCGATAGCTTTCTTT. Translation gives CASSPPTGAIAFF. The chain couples TRBV27 to TRBJ1-1, with 8 bases matching TRBD1. Germline V gene lookup returns CDR1 MNHEY and CDR2 SMNVEV (reference sequence). With V trimmed by 5 bases and J by 10 bases, 9 bases remained unmatched. The CDR3 length is 13 residues.

The chain recombines TRBV27 with TRBJ2-7, with TRBD1 matching over 7 bases. The V gene's germline CDR1 is MNHEY and CDR2 SMNVEV (reference sequence). CDR3 length: 15 residues. The trim removed 6 bases at V and 4 bases at J, leaving 12 bases unmatched. This CDR3 reads CASSPIGGWGYEQYF. CDR3 bases: TGTGCCAGCAGCCCGATAGGGGGCTGGGGGTACGAGCAGTACTTC.

The chain recombines TRBV7-3 with TRBJ1-4; 8 nucleotides agree with TRBD1. J was trimmed by 8 bases and V by 4 bases; bases with no gene match: 9. There are 15 residues in the CDR3. Germline V gene data show CDR1 as SGHTA and CDR2 as FQGTGA. The CDR3: CASSWVDRVCEKLFF. The CDR3 nucleotides read TGTGCCAGCAGCTGGGTGGACAGGGTTTGCGAAAAACTGTTTTTT.

The gene calls are TRBV27 and TRBJ2-1, with 8 bases that match TRBD1. The CDR3 has 17 residues. V gave up 1 base and J gave up 1 base; unmatched junction bases: 6. Germline V gene lookup returns CDR1 MNHEY and CDR2 SMNVEV (reference sequence). The CDR3 sequence: CASSLWSRQGSYNEQFF. CDR3 nucleotides: TGTGCCAGCAGTTTATGGAGCCGACAGGGGTCCTACAATGAGCAGTTCTTC.

This chain links TRBV28 with TRBJ1-5; D is undetermined. V gave up 3 bases and J gave up 6 bases, with 6 bases separating them. The V gene's germline CDR1 is MDHEN and CDR2 SYDVKM. The CDR3 covers 12 residues. CDR3: CASSFWAQPQHF. CDR3 DNA sequence: TGTGCCAGCAGTTTCTGGGCTCAGCCCCAGCATTTT.

The chain carries TRBV9 and TRBJ2-1; 8 nucleotides line up with TRBD1. The ends lost 2 bases at V and 8 bases at J; junction bases unmatched: 6. This CDR3 has 14 amino acids. Germline V gene lookup returns CDR1 SGDLS and CDR2 YYNGEE. CDR3 nucleotide sequence: TGTGCCAGCAGCGTCGGACAGGGCGAGGATGAGCAGTTCTTC. Encoded protein: CASSVGQGEDEQFF.

The chain combines TRBV15 with TRBJ2-7, with a possible D match to TRBD1 (7 bases). The CDR3 contains 13 residues. Germline assignment: CDR1 LNHNV and CDR2 YYDKDF (reference sequence). V was trimmed by 9 bases and J by 0 bases, leaving 12 bases between them. The CDR3 region is CATRQGGSYEQYF. DNA of the CDR3: TGTGCCACGCGCCAGGGGGGCTCCTACGAGCAGTACTTC.

The J gene is TRBJ1-2, the V gene TRBV21-1; the table calls TRBD1, which could not be checked here. TRBV21-1 represents a pseudogene. The CDR3 spans 15 residues. The CDR3 spells CASSKHFPRHYGYTF. CDR3 nucleotide sequence: TGTGCCAGCAGCAAGCATTTTCCGAGACATTATGGCTACACCTTC.

The rearrangement joins TRBV4-2 to TRBJ2-7, with 9 bases fitting TRBD2. The CDR3 extends over 17 amino acids. Per germline, CDR1 LGHNA and CDR2 YNFKEQ. V lost 0 bases to trimming and J lost 0 bases; unmatched junction nucleotides: 6. The CDR3 spells CASSQEVWREGSYEQYF. Here the CDR3 DNA reads TGTGCCAGCAGCCAAGAGGTATGGCGGGAGGGCTCCTACGAGCAGTACTTC.

This sequence joins TRBV18 and TRBJ2-2, with 11 bases fitting TRBD2. The CDR3 sequence is 17 residues long. J lost 3 bases, V lost 3 bases, and 6 bases had no gene match. Germline assignment: CDR1 KGHSH and CDR2 LQKENI. CDR3 nucleotides: TGTGCCAGCTCACCCGTACTAGCGGGAGCCGACACCGGGGAGCTGTTTTTT. This gives the protein CASSPVLAGADTGELFF.

The chain is built from TRBV5-1 and TRBJ2-7; D may be TRBD2 (5 bases). Germline V CDR1 and CDR2: SGHRS, YFSETQ. The CDR3 extends over 14 amino acids. V lost 4 bases, J lost 0 bases, and 11 bases lay in between. Here the CDR3 DNA reads TGCGCCAGCAGCGGTCTGGGGAGCTCCTACGAGCAGTACTTC. The encoded protein is CASSGLGSSYEQYF.

This sequence joins TRBV27 and TRBJ1-4; D is perhaps TRBD1 (5 bases). V lost 9 bases, J lost 5 bases, and 13 bases lay in between. Germline V CDR1 and CDR2: MNHEY, SMNVEV (reference sequence). The CDR3 is 13 amino acids. This CDR3 is CASFDRANEKLFF. CDR3 nucleotides: TGTGCCAGTTTTGACAGAGCAAATGAAAAACTGTTTTTT.

This rearrangement joins TRBV18 to TRBJ2-7; D is unclear. CDR1 and CDR2 (germline): KGHSH, LQKENI. V gave up 3 bases and J gave up 3 bases, with 9 bases separating them. This CDR3 spans 13 amino acids. DNA for the CDR3: TGTGCCAGCTCACCGGCCCAAATCTACGAGCAGTACTTC. It yields the protein CASSPAQIYEQYF.

The chain joins TRBV2 to TRBJ1-1; D is undetermined. Germline CDR1 and CDR2: SNHLY and FYNNEI. CDR3 size: 13 residues. Trimming removed 6 bases at V and 5 bases at J, with 13 bases between. The chain's CDR3 is CASRGGRGTEAFF. In DNA, the CDR3 is TGTGCCAGCAGGGGAGGTCGTGGGACTGAAGCTTTCTTT.

The CDR3 spells CSAETGGHTEAFF. CDR3 sequence (DNA): TGCAGCGCCGAGACAGGGGGTCACACTGAAGCTTTCTTT. The rearrangement joins TRBV29-1 to TRBJ1-1, with 9 bases aligning to TRBD1. J was trimmed by 3 bases and V by 7 bases; bases with no gene match: 6. Per germline, CDR1 SQVTM and CDR2 ANQGSEA. This CDR3 contains 13 residues.

The chain carries TRBV7-6 and TRBJ2-2; 7 positions match TRBD2. V lost 1 base and J lost 6; bases outside the gene matches: 2. The CDR3 is 14 amino acids. Germline CDR1 and CDR2: SGHVS and FNYEAQ. The CDR3 is CASSLVTSAGELFF. The CDR3 region has the DNA TGTGCCAGCAGCTTAGTAACTAGCGCCGGGGAGCTGTTTTTT.